This T cell receptor beta chain stems from a study of Ad26.COV2.S vaccination and SARS-CoV-2 variants. Treatment of the sample: some 20 received Ad26.COV2.S at low or high dose, single or two shots; about 5 received placebo; per-sample allocation not given. Collection of samples fell on day 63 after the first vaccine or placebo injection. CDR1 and CDR2 from the germline V gene are SGHRS and YFSETQ. Trimming removed 2 bases from V and 0 bases from J, with 9 bases in between. The CDR3 runs to 16 residues. Repertoires were generated with immunoSEQ multiplex PCR, while TCRdb's copy carries only in-frame clones and drops some. Among about 420,000 clones listed, 85% to 90% were seen once.

The sample was peripheral blood, taken in a trial of Ad26.COV2.S vaccine versus placebo. The V and J genes are TRBV5-1 and TRBJ1-6; D may be TRBD1 (6 bases). The sequence came from a person between 18 and 65 years old who received the Ad26.COV2.S COVID-19 vaccine or a placebo. In DNA, the CDR3 is TGCGCCAGCAGCTTTGGACAGAGCTCCTATAATTCACCCCTCCACTTT. Amino acids: CASSFGQSSYNSPLHF.